The T cell receptor (beta chain) under discussion was sequenced for a study of CD4+ T cells in melanoma (dated by TCRdb to between 2020 and 2023). With regard to the full study: Neoantigen-specific CD4+ T cells in human melanoma were investigated in the study. Results the study describes overall, beyond this receptor: Neoantigen-specific CD4+ T cells in melanoma were reported to show diverse differentiation states. The report described a correlation between neoantigen-specific CD4+ T cells and the function of CD8+ T cells, macrophages and B cells.

Donors were patients with melanoma. Library preparation was by the immunoSEQ multiplex PCR assay. The source is immuneACCESS, and TCRdb retained only in-frame sequences with V and J called. Part of the clones is not carried over; for the studies checked, unresolved V genes explain less than half of this, and the remainder is unexplained. Counted in this sample were fewer than 15,000 clones; roughly 83% of them appeared once. The leading ten clones occupy about 6.6% of the sample. From a lookup of the germline V gene, CDR1 and CDR2 are SNHLY and FYNNEI. At the junction V is shortened by 3 bases and J by 5 bases, with 14 bases in between. Its CDR3 holds 14 amino acids, cysteine through phenylalanine. This entry keeps only the CDR3 DNA: 42 bases, framed from base 1. As concerns this clone: It lacks a known antigen. The sample holds no much larger clone one base away, and base qualities are not on file.

This TCR was sampled from a human donor with melanoma. Sequenced: cells from a culture (not recorded whether cultured in vitro). The chain couples TRBV2 to TRBJ2-7; TRBD1 is perhaps the D gene, given 6 matching bases. The nucleotide sequence is TGTGCCAGCAGTGATTATTTCTCAGGGGACGAGCAGTACTTC. It translates to CASSDYFSGDEQYF.